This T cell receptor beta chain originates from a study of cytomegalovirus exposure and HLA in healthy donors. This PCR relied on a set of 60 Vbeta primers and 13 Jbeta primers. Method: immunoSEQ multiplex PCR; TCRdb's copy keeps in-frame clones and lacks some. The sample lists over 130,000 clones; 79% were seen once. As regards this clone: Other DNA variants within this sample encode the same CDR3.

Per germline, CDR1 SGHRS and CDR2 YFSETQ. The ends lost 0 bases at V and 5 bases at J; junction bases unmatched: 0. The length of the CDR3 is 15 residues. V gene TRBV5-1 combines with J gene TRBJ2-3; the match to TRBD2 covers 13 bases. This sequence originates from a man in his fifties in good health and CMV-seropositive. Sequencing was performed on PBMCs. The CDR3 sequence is CASSLGLAGGDTQYF. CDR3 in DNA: TGCGCCAGCAGCTTGGGACTAGCGGGAGGAGATACGCAGTATTTT. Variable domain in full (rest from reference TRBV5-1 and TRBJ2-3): KAGVTQTPRYLIKTRGQQVTLSCSPISGHRSVSWYQQTPGQGLQFLFEYFSETQRNKGNFPGRFSGRQFSNSRSEMNVSTLELGDSALYLCASSLGLAGGDTQYFGPGTRLTVL.